The 10 T cell receptor beta chains below were found in one sample sequenced in a study of Graves' ophthalmopathy and Graves' hyperthyroidism. From RNA, the CDR3 regions of TCR beta chains were amplified and sequenced. Second-round multiplex PCR came after first-round RT-PCR with HTBI primers. MiXCR, run by TCRdb on the multiplex PCR reads, gives a single entry per CDR3 protein. The sample shows 13,000 to 15,000 distinct CDR3 sequences, 50% of them seen only once. Sequencing was performed on peripheral blood. All receptors derive from a woman aged 30 to 39 with Graves' ophthalmopathy.

This clonotype was seen repeatedly, ten times or more. V and J are TRBV2 and TRBJ1-2, with D perhaps TRBD1 (5 bases). In germline, CDR1 is SNHLY, CDR2 FYNNEI. The germline V and J ends were trimmed by 6 bases and 6 bases, with 17 bases remaining between them. This CDR3 comprises 14 residues. This CDR3 is CASRAGTQANGYTF. The CDR3 nucleotides read TGTGCCAGCAGGGCCGGGACGCAGGCGAATGGCTACACCTTC.

This clonotype showed up many times. The rearrangement joins TRBV5-4 to TRBJ1-1; 7 bases agree with TRBD1. The junction had 5 bases not matched to a gene; V was cut back by 3 bases and J by 0 bases. Germline V lookup: CDR1 SGHNT, CDR2 YYREEE (reference sequence). This CDR3 is 15 amino acids long. CDR3 amino acids: CASSSNRGLNTEAFF. The DNA of the CDR3 is TGTGCCAGCAGCTCGAACAGGGGCCTGAACACTGAAGCTTTCTTT.

This clonotype was recorded once. The conserved closing phenylalanine or tryptophan is absent in this CDR3, likely reflecting a read error. The gene calls are TRBV12-3 or TRBV12-4 and TRBJ2-1; 11 bases are a match to TRBD2. This CDR3 is 15 amino acids long. V dropped 3 bases and J dropped 8; count of bases not matched to a gene: 6. CDR3 in amino acids: CASSFRLAGYDEQFL. The CDR3 nucleotides are TGTGCCAGCAGTTTTAGACTAGCGGGGTACGATGAGCAGTTCCTC.

The gene calls are TRBV19 and TRBJ1-4, with D maybe TRBD1 (6 bases). The CDR3 loop spans 13 amino acids. Deletions cut 6 bases from V and 6 bases from J, with 11 bases between. The germline V gene encodes CDR1 LNHDA and CDR2 SQIVND (reference sequence). CDR3: CASSGGRDEKLFF. The CDR3 bases are TGTGCCAGTAGCGGGGGGCGTGATGAAAAACTGTTTTTT.

This clonotype was recorded a few times. The gene calls are TRBV11-2 and TRBJ2-3, with TRBD2 identical over 9 bases. The J segment lost 9 bases and the V segment lost 5 bases, leaving 6 bases of the junction unmatched. Germline-derived CDR1 and CDR2 are SGHAT and FQNNGV. This CDR3 has 13 amino acids. The CDR3 DNA follows: TGTGCCAGCAGCCGATCTAGCGGGACCACGCAGTATTTT. Amino acids: CASSRSSGTTQYF.

This clonotype has at least ten counts. The rearrangement joins TRBV10-3 to TRBJ2-2, with 8 bases fitting TRBD2. V was clipped by 8 bases and J by 3 bases; unmatched bases: 5. The CDR3 is 14 residues long. In germline, CDR1 is ENHRY, CDR2 SYGVKD. Here the CDR3 reads CAILSAGDTGELFF. In DNA form, the CDR3 reads TGTGCCATCCTATCAGCGGGAGACACCGGGGAGCTGTTTTTT.

This clonotype rates as medium-sized. This chain joins TRBV20-1 and TRBJ2-1, with 8 nucleotides matching TRBD2. The ends lost 6 bases at V and 6 bases at J; junction bases unmatched: 13. The germline V gene encodes CDR1 DFQATT and CDR2 SNEGSKA (reference sequence). The CDR3 is made up of 15 amino acids. CDR3 DNA sequence: TGCAGTGCCTCTCTTCCAGGAGCGGGAGTCAATGAGCAGTTCTTC. This gives the protein CSASLPGAGVNEQFF.

With regard to this clonotype: The junction differs from germline at one of its ends, possibly a read error. CDR3 residues: CASSLDVGGPTGELFF. The CDR3 DNA reads TGCGCCAGCAGCTTGGATGTGGGAGGGCCGACCGGAGAGCTGTTTTTT. The chain links TRBV5-1 to TRBJ2-2; TRBD2 matches 7 bases. This CDR3 spans 16 amino acids. CDR1 is SGHRS, CDR2 YFSETQ, per germline. Complete variable domain (other parts from reference TRBV5-1 and TRBJ2-2): KAGVTQTPRYLIKTRGQQVTLSCSPISGHRSVSWYQQTPGQGLQFLFEYFSETQRNKGNFPGRFSGRQFSNSRSEMNVSTLELGDSALYLCASSLDVGGPTGELFFGEGSRLTVL.

By sample share, this clonotype is medium-sized. The V and J genes are TRBV6-5 and TRBJ2-2, with TRBD2 as a possible D gene (5 bases). CDR1 is MNHEY and CDR2 is SVGAGI in the germline V gene. V was clipped by 11 bases and J by 3 bases, with 16 bases between them. The CDR3 contains 14 residues. The CDR3 coding sequence is TGTGCCTCGAGTGGTAGCGTTGACACCGGGGAGCTGTTTTTT. Amino acid sequence: CASSGSVDTGELFF.

The chain combines TRBV20-1 with TRBJ2-3; D uncertain. Germline lookup yields CDR1 DFQATT and CDR2 SNEGSKA (reference sequence). Trimming cost V 7 bases and J 5 bases, with 13 bases left between them. CDR3 length: 12 residues. CDR3 protein: CSGSEARDTQYF. The DNA of the CDR3 is TGCAGTGGGTCAGAGGCCAGAGATACGCAGTATTTT.